This T cell receptor (beta chain) emerged from a study of blood T cell repertoires in COVID-19. Overall study context: Sites in the United States, Italy and Spain provided acute and convalescent COVID-19 samples. PBMCs, B-cell-depleted T cells, or T cells provided the cDNA or gDNA that made up the material.

Source study methods: Estimation of nucleated cell counts was performed using reference gene primer amplification. Profiled with immunoSEQ multiplex PCR; TCRdb holds only in-frame clones, not every one. V, J and clone size were drawn from that table, and D and trimming were deduced from the DNA. Of 110,000 to 150,000 clones in the sample, under 85% are singletons; the top ten hold approximately 6.1%. Germline values: CDR1 SQVTM, CDR2 ANQGSEA. The CDR3 extends over 14 amino acids. Trimming cost V 3 bases and J 6 bases, with 16 bases left between them. This TCR was recovered from a human donor in a cohort sampled during active COVID-19. This chain joins TRBV29-1 and TRBJ2-3; TRBD2 might be the D (5 bases). The source material was peripheral blood. The CDR3 protein is CSVEPTTGGDTQYF. CDR3 bases: TGCAGCGTTGAGCCGACTACTGGCGGGGATACGCAGTATTTT.